Listed below are T cell receptor beta chains from one sample, sequenced in a study of T cell repertoires in cytomegalovirus infection. TCRdb processed the reads anew with MiXCR; each CDR3 protein has one entry. Of approximately 750,000 distinct CDR3 sequences detected, 35% to 40% appear once; the ten largest clones hold about 2.8%. Sequences were obtained from PBMCs. These receptors all stem from a human donor in good health (CMV status not recorded). Some clones in this sample may be carry-over from other donors' samples. Each CDR3 is given with its conserved first and last residue. A D gene is named only where the DNA matches it firmly. A row's size may be missing; if present it is once, few, many or a size class.

>NA|TRBJ1-3|NA|TRBV7-2|17
TGTGCCAGCAGCTCCCCGATACCAGGATACTCTGGAAACACCATATATTTT
CASSSPIPGYSGNTIYF
>few|TRBJ1-5|NA|TRBV2|14
TGTGCCAGCAGTGACTCTGGGGGCAATCAGCCCCAGCATTTT
CASSDSGGNQPQHF
>NA|TRBJ1-4|NA|TRBV5-6|15
TGTGCCAGCAGCTTGGGGAATCAGGGAGGGGAAAAACTGTTTTTT
CASSLGNQGGEKLFF
>NA|TRBJ2-1|TRBD2|TRBV7-3|19
TGTGCCAGCAGCCCCGAGGCCCGGAGACTAGCGGGGGGCTACAATGAGCAGTTCTTC
CASSPEARRLAGGYNEQFF
>NA|TRBJ2-2|NA|TRBV7-8|17
TGTGCCAGCAGAACTGCGGGCCTTGGGGCGAACACCGGGGAGCTGTTTTTT
CASRTAGLGANTGELFF
>once|TRBJ1-2|NA|TRBV6-5|13
TGTGCCAGCAGTTATGGGGCAGGGAATGGCTACACCTTC
CASSYGAGNGYTF
>NA|TRBJ1-2|TRBD1|TRBV19|17
TGTGCCAGTAGGGGACAGGGGTGGAGTATGGATATGTATGGCTACACCTTC
CASRGQGWSMDMYGYTF
>NA|TRBJ1-5|NA|TRBV12-3/TRBV12-4|16
TGTGCCAGCAGTTTAGTTAAGGGAGGGCCAGGGCAGCCCCAGCATTTT
CASSLVKGGPGQPQHF
>NA|TRBJ2-3|NA|TRBV11-3|13
TGTGCCAGCAGCCTAGGGGTCGAGGTCACGCAGTATTTT
CASSLGVEVTQYF
>few|TRBJ2-7|TRBD1|TRBV19|13
TGTGCCAGTAGTATGGGGACAGAATACGAGCAGTACTTC
CASSMGTEYEQYF
>NA|TRBJ2-5|NA|TRBV20-1|15
TGCAGTGCTTTTAACGGATTGACAGGAAAAGAGACCCAGTACTTC
CSAFNGLTGKETQYF
>few|TRBJ2-5|TRBD1|TRBV28|15
TGTGCCAGCAGCCGCGGGCAGGGGGCGTCGGAGACCCAGTACTTC
CASSRGQGASETQYF
>NA|TRBJ1-6|NA|TRBV4-1|15
TGCGCCAGCAGCCCCGGGGTGGGAGCCAATTCACCCCTCCACTTT
CASSPGVGANSPLHF
>NA|TRBJ2-7|NA|TRBV28|11
TGTGCCAGTCGTGCAGGAGGCGAGCAGTACTTC
CASRAGGEQYF
>few|TRBJ2-1|NA|TRBV19|13
TGTGCCAGTAGTGCCTCGAATCTTTATGAGCAGTTCTTC
CASSASNLYEQFF
>NA|TRBJ1-5|NA|TRBV3-1|15
TGTGCCAGCAGCCAAGATGCAGGGTGGGAGCAGCCCCAGCATTTT
CASSQDAGWEQPQHF
>once|TRBJ2-1|NA|TRBV10-3|11
TGTGCCATCGGGGGAAACAATGAGCAGTTCTTC
CAIGGNNEQFF
>NA|TRBJ2-5|NA|TRBV7-9|14
TGTGCCAGCAGCTCCCAATTGGCCCCGAAGACCCAGTACTTC
CASSSQLAPKTQYF
>many|TRBJ1-2|NA|TRBV19|16
TGTGCCAGTAGTATAGCTCCGGGACAAGAAAGAATCGGCTACACCTTC
CASSIAPGQERIGYTF
>NA|TRBJ2-7|TRBD1|TRBV5-6|13
TGTGACAGCCGGGACAGGGGGATCTACGAGCAGTACTTC
CDSRDRGIYEQYF
>NA|TRBJ2-1|TRBD2|TRBV9|14
TGTGCCAGCAGCGTCGGGGGGGGAAACAATGAGCAGTTCTTC
CASSVGGGNNEQFF
>NA|TRBJ2-7|TRBD2|TRBV6-1|16
TGTGCCAGCAGTGAAGAGTCTCTAGCGGGATTCGACGAGCAGTACTTC
CASSEESLAGFDEQYF
>few|TRBJ2-5|NA|TRBV29-1|14
TGCAGCGTTGGGGACGGCAGCGGCCAAGAGACCCAGTACTTC
CSVGDGSGQETQYF
>NA|TRBJ2-3|NA|TRBV7-2|17
TGTGCCAGCAGCTACTTCCCCGGGGCGGAAATGACAGATACGCAGTATTTT
CASSYFPGAEMTDTQYF
>NA|TRBJ1-2|NA|TRBV20-1|14
TGCAGTGCTAGAGTATCGGGGACTCTCTATGGCTACACCTTC
CSARVSGTLYGYTF
>NA|TRBJ1-5|NA|TRBV19|14
TGTGCCAGTAGTCCGGCCGGCGGAAATCAGCCCCAGCATTTT
CASSPAGGNQPQHF
>NA|TRBJ2-2|NA|TRBV7-6|14
TGTGCCAGCAGCCAGGATTCGAACACCGGGGAGCTGTTTTTT
CASSQDSNTGELFF
>NA|TRBJ2-3|NA|TRBV29-1|12
TGCAGCGTATGGGACAACACAGATACGCAGTATTTT
CSVWDNTDTQYF
>few|TRBJ1-5|NA|TRBV6-5|14
TGTGCCAGCAGTTACGCGACTGGAGATCAGCCCCAGCATTTT
CASSYATGDQPQHF
>once|TRBJ1-5|TRBD1|TRBV2|16
TGTGCCAGCACTAACTATGGGGGCAGGGGGAATCAGCCCCAGCATTTT
CASTNYGGRGNQPQHF
>few|TRBJ2-4|NA|TRBV4-2|16
TGTGCCAGCAGCCAAGAGTCGGGCGGGGCCAAAAACATTCAGTACTTC
CASSQESGGAKNIQYF
>NA|TRBJ1-5|NA|TRBV4-1|16
TGCGCCAGCAGCCAAGGCAGGGGTCTTAGCAATCAGCCCCAGCATTTT
CASSQGRGLSNQPQHF
>NA|TRBJ1-1|NA|TRBV7-4|17
TGTGCCAGCAGCTTATCATCCCCAGTGACAGGAAGTCAGTCAGCTTTCTTT
CASSLSSPVTGSQSAFF
>few|TRBJ1-5|NA|TRBV20-1|15
TGCAGTGCTAGTTTCGGAAACACGCTCAATCAGCCCCAGCATTTT
CSASFGNTLNQPQHF
>few|TRBJ2-5|NA|TRBV19|13
TGTGCCAGTAGTATATCAGGGCAAGAGACCCAGTACTTC
CASSISGQETQYF
>NA|TRBJ1-3|TRBD1|TRBV7-9|14
TGTGCCAGCAGGGACAGGTCGGCCGGAAACACCATATATTTT
CASRDRSAGNTIYF
>few|TRBJ2-7|NA|TRBV7-9|16
TGTGCCAGCAGCTTGGACCGGACCGGGACGGTCTACGAGCAGTACTTC
CASSLDRTGTVYEQYF
>few|TRBJ1-5|NA|TRBV27|14
TGTGCCAGCAGGCCAGGGGTCAACAATCAGCCCCAGCATTTT
CASRPGVNNQPQHF
>few|TRBJ2-1|NA|TRBV5-1|12
TGCGCCAGCGGCTACAACAACAATGAGCAGTTCTTC
CASGYNNNEQFF
>NA|TRBJ2-1|NA|TRBV5-1|12
TGCGCCAGCAACCCCTCTCTAGGTGAGCAGTTCTTC
CASNPSLGEQFF
>NA|TRBJ2-5|NA|TRBV19|13
TGTGCCAGTAGTGAGACGGGGACGACCAACCAGTACTTC
CASSETGTTNQYF
>NA|TRBJ2-1|TRBD1|TRBV4-2|17
TGTGCCAGCAGCCAAGTCCCGGGACAGGGGTCCTACAATGAGCAGTTCTTC
CASSQVPGQGSYNEQFF
>many|TRBJ2-1|NA|TRBV7-8|17
TGTGCCAGCAGCCTCTCCACTAGGGGCGGGAACTACAATGAGCAGTTCTTC
CASSLSTRGGNYNEQFF
>NA|TRBJ1-2|NA|TRBV28|16
TGTGCCAGCAGCCATCGGGGGGCGTGGCCTAACTATGGCTACACCTTC
CASSHRGAWPNYGYTF
>many|TRBJ2-4|TRBD2|TRBV29-1|13
TGCAGCGGGGGGGAGGGCTCCAAAAACATTCAGTACTTC
CSGGEGSKNIQYF
>NA|TRBJ2-1|TRBD2|TRBV23-1|17
TGCGCCAGCAGTCAATTTAGCGGGGGGCCCCCCTACAATGAGCAGTTCTTC
CASSQFSGGPPYNEQFF
>few|TRBJ2-1|TRBD2|TRBV7-9|17
TGTGCCAGCAGCTTAGACGCGGCGGGAGGGCCTAGCAATGAGCAGTTCTTC
CASSLDAAGGPSNEQFF
>NA|TRBJ2-3|TRBD2|TRBV28|19
TGTGCCAGCAGTCTTCCTGGACTAGCGGGAGGGCAAAGGGGCTCAACGCAGTATTTT
CASSLPGLAGGQRGSTQYF
>NA|TRBJ2-7|NA|TRBV7-8|15
TGTGCCAGCAGCTTAACCGCCACAGTAGCCTACGAGCAGTACTTC
CASSLTATVAYEQYF
>NA|TRBJ1-1|TRBD1|TRBV27|13
TGTGCCAGCATTCAGGGACAGGGTAATGAAGCTTTCTTT
CASIQGQGNEAFF
>NA|TRBJ1-1|TRBD1|TRBV10-3|16
TGTGCCACAGGAGGGACAGGGGGCGAGATGAACACTGAAGCTTTCTTT
CATGGTGGEMNTEAFF
>NA|TRBJ2-1|NA|TRBV7-9|18
TGTGCCAGCAGTCCGGCGTCGGGGGGCGGGAGTTCCTACAATGAGCAGTTCTTC
CASSPASGGGSSYNEQFF
>NA|TRBJ2-7|NA|TRBV7-4|13
TGTGCCAGAAGCTTAGGTGGGGTCGACGAGCAGTACTTC
CARSLGGVDEQYF